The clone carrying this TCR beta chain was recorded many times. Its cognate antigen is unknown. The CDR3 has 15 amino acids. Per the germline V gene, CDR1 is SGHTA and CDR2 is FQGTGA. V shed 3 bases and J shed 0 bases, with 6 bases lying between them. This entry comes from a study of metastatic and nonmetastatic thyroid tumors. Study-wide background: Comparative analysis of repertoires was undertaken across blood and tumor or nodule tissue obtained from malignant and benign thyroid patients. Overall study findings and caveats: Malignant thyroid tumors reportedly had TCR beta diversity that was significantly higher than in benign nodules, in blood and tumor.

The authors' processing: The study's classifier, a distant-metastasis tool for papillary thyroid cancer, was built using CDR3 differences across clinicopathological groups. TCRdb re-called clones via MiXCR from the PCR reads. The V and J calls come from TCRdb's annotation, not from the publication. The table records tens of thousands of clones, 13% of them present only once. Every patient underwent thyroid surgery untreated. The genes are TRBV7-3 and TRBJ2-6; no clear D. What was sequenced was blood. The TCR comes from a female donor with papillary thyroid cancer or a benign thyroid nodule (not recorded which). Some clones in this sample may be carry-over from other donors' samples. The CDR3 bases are TGTGCCAGCAGCTTCCAGGTCTCTGGGGCCAACGTCCTGACTTTC. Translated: CASSFQVSGANVLTF.